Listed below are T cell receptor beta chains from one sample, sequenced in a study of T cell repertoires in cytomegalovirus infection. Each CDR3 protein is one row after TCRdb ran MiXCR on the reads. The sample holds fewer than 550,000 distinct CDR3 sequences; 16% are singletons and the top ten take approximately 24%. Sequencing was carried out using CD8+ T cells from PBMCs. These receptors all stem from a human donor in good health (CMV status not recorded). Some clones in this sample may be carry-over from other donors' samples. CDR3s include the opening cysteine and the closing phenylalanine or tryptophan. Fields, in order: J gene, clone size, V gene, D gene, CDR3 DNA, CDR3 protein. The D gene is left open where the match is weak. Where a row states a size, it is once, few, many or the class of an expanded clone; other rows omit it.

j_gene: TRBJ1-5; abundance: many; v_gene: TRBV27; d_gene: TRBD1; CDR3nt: TGTGCCAGCAGTTCCCACCCCCGGGACAGCCCCACGAATAGCAATCAGCCCCAGCATTTT; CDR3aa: CASSSHPRDSPTNSNQPQHF
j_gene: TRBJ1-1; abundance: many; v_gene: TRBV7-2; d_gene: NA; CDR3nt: TGTGCCAGCAGCCTCAGTGATTCCATGAACACTGAAGCTTTCTTT; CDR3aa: CASSLSDSMNTEAFF
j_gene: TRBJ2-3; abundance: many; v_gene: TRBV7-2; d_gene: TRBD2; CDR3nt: TGTGCCAGCAGCCCGGGACTAGCGGGTGTTCTTGGTGGCACAGATACGCAGTATTTT; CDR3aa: CASSPGLAGVLGGTDTQYF
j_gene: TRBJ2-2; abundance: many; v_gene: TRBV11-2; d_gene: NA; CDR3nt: TGTGCCAGCAGCTTTGACATCGCCGGGGTCGGGGAGCTGTTTTTT; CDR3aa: CASSFDIAGVGELFF
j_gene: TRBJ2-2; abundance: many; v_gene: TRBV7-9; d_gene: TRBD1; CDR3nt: TGTGCCAGCAGCACCTGGACAGGAGCGAACACCGGGGAGCTGTTTTTT; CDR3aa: CASSTWTGANTGELFF
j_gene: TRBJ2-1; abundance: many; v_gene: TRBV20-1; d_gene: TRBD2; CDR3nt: TGCAGTGCTAGTGACCGACTAGCGACCTACAATGAGCAGTTCTTC; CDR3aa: CSASDRLATYNEQFF
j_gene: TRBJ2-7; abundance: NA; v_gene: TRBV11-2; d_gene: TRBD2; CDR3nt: TGTGCCAGCAGTGGACTAGGGGTCTTGGTCGAGCAGTACTTC; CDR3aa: CASSGLGVLVEQYF
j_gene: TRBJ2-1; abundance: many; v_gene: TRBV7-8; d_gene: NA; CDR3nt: TGTGCCAGCAGCTTAGTAGGCCCCTCCTACAATGAGCAGTTCTTC; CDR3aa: CASSLVGPSYNEQFF
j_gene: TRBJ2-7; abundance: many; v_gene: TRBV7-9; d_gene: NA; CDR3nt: TGTGCCAGCAGCCCGATCGCCAGGGGGGCCTCCTACGAGCAGTACTTC; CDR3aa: CASSPIARGASYEQYF
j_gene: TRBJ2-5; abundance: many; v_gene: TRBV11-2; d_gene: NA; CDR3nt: TGTGCCAGCAGTCTCGAGTACCAAGAGACCCAGTACTTC; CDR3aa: CASSLEYQETQYF
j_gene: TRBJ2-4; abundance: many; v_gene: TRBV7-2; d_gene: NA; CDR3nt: TGTGCCAGCGGGACGGGAATGTACATTCAGTACTTC; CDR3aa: CASGTGMYIQYF
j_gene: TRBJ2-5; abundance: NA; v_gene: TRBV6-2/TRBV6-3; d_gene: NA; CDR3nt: TGTTCCAGCTCTTGGACCCAACAAGAGACCCAGTACTTC; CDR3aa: CSSSWTQQETQYF
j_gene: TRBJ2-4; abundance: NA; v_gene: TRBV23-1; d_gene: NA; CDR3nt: TGCGCCAGCAGTCAATCTTTGCTGAGGGACGAGATTCAGTACTTC; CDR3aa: CASSQSLLRDEIQYF
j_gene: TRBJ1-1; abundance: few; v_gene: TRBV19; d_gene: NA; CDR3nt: TGTGCCAGTAGTACATCGGTAACTGAAGCTTTCTTT; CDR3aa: CASSTSVTEAFF
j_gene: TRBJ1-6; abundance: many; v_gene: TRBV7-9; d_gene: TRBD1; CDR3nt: TGTGCCAGCAGCGAGGGACAGCTCAATTCACCCCTCCACTTT; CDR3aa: CASSEGQLNSPLHF
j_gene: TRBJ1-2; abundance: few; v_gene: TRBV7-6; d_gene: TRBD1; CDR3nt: TGTGCCAGCAGCCGGACAGGAATCGTGGACTATGGCTACACCTTC; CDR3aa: CASSRTGIVDYGYTF
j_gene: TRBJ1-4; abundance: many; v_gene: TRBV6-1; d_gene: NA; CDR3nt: TGTGCCAGCAGTACGGGGGGACCTAATGAAAAACTGTTTTTT; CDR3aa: CASSTGGPNEKLFF
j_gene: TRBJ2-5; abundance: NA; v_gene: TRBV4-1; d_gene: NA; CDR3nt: TGCGCCAGCACCGGCCCAGAAGAGACCCAGTACTTC; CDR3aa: CASTGPEETQYF
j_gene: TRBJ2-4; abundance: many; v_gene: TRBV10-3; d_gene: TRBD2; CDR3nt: TGTGCCATCAGCCCCACTAGCGGGAGGGCCAAAAACATTCAGTACTTC; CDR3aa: CAISPTSGRAKNIQYF
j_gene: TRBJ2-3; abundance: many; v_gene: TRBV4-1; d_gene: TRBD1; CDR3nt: TGCGCCAGCAGCCGGACAGGGGGTCCAGATACGCAGTATTTT; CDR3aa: CASSRTGGPDTQYF
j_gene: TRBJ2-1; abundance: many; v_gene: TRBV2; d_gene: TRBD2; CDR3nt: TGTGCCAGCAGTGGAACAGGACTAGCGGCCTACAATGAGCAGTTCTTC; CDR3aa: CASSGTGLAAYNEQFF
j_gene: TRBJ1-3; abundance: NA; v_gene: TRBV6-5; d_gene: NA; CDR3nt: TGTGCCAGCAGTTACTCCCCACAGGCAAACACCATATATTTT; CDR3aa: CASSYSPQANTIYF
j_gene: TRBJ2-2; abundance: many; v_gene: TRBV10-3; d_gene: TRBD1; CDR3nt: TGTGCCATCAGCCATAGCCGGGACAGAGTTAGCACCGGGGAGCTGTTTTTT; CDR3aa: CAISHSRDRVSTGELFF
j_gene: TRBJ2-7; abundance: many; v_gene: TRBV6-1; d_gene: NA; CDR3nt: TGTGCCAGCAGTGGGAGAGGGGCAAGCTCCTACGAGCAGTACTTC; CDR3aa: CASSGRGASSYEQYF
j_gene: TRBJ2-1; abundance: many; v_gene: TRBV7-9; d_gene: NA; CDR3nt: TGTGCCAGCAGCGCGTTAACTGGCAGCTCCTACAATGAGCAGTTCTTC; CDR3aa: CASSALTGSSYNEQFF
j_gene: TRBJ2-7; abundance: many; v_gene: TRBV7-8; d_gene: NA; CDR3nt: TGTGCCAGCAGCTCCCTGCCAGGGCAGGCCGAGCAGTACTTC; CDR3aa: CASSSLPGQAEQYF
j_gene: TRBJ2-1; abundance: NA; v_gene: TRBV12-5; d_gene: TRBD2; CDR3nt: TGTGCTAGTGGTTTGGGCCAACTAGCGGGGGCCCACAATGAGCAGTTCTTC; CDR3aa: CASGLGQLAGAHNEQFF